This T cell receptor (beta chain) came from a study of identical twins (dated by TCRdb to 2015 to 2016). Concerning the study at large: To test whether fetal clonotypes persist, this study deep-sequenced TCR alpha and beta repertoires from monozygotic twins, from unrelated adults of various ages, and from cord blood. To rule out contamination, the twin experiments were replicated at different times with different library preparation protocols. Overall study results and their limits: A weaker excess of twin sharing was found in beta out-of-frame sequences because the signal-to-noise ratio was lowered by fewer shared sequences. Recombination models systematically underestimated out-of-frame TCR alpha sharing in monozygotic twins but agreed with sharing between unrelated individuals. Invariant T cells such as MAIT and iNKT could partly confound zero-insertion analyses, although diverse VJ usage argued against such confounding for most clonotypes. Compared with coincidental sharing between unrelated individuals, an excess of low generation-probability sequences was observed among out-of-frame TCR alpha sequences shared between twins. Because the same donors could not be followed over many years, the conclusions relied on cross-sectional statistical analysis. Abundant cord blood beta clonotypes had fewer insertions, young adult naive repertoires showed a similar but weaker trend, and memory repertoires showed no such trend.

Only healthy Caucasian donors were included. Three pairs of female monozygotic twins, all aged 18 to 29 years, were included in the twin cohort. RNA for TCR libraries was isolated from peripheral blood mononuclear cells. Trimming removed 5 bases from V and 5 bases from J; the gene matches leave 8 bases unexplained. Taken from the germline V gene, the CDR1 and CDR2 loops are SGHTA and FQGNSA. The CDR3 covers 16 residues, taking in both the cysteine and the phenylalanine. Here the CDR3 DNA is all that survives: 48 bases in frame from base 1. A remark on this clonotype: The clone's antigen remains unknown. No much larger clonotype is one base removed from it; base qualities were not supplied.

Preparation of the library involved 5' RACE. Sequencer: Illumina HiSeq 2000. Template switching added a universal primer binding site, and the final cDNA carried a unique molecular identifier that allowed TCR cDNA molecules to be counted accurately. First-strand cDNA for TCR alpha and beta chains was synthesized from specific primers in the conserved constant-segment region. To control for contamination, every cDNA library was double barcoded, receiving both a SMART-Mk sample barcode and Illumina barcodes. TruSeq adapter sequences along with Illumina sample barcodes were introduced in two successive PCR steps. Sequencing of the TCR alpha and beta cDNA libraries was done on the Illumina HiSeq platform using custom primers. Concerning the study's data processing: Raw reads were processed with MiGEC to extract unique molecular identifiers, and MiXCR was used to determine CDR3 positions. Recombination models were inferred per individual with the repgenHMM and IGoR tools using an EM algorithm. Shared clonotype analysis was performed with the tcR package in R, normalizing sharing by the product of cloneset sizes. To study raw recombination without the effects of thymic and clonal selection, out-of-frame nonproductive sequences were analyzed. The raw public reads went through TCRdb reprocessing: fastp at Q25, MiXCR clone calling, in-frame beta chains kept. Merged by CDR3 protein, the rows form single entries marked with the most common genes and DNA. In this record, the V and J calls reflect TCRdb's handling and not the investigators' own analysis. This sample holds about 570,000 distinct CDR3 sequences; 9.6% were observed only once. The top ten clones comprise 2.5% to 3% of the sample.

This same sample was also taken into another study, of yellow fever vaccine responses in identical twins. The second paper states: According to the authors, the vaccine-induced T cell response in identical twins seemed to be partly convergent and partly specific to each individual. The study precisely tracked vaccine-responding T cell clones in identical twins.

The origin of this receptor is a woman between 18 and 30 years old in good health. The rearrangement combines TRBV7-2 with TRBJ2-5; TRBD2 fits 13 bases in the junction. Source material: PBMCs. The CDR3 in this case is CASSPTSGRARETQYF. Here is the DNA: TGTGCCAGCAGCCCAACTAGCGGGAGGGCCCGCGAGACCCAGTACTTC. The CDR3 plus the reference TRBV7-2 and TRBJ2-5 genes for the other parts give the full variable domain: GAGVSQSPSNKVTEKGKDVELRCDPISGHTALYWYRQSLGQGLEFLIYFQGNSAPDKSGLPSDRFSAERTGGSVSTLTIQRTQQEDSAVYLCASSPTSGRARETQYFGPGTRLLVL.